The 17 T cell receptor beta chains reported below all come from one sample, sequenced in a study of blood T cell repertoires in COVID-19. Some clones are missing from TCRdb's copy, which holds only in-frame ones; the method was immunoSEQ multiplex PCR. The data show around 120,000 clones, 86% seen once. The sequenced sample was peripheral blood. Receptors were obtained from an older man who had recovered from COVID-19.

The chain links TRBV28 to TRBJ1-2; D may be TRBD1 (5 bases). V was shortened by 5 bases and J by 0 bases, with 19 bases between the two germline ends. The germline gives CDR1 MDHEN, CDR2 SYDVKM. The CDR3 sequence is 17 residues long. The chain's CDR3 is CASSPNLQELPNYGYTF. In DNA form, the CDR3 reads TGTGCCAGCAGTCCCAATTTACAGGAGCTTCCTAACTATGGCTACACCTTC.

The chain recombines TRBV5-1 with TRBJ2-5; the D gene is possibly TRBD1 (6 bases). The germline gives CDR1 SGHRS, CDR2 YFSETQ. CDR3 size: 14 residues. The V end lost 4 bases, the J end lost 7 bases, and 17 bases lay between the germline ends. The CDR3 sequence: CASSPGHGQGTQYF. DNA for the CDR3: TGCGCCAGCAGCCCGGGACACGGGCAGGGGACCCAGTACTTC.

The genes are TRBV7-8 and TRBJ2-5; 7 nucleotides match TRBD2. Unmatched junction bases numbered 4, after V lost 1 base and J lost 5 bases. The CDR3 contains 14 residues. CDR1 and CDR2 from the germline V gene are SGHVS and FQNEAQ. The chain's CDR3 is CASSLEEGGETQYF. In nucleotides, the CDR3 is TGTGCCAGCAGCTTAGAGGAGGGAGGGGAGACCCAGTACTTC.

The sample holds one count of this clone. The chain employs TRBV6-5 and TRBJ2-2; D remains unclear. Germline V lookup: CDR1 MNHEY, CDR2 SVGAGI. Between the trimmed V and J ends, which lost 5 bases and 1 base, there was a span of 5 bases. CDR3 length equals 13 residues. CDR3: CASSRLNTGELFF. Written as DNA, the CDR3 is TGTGCCAGCAGTAGACTGAACACCGGGGAGCTGTTTTTT.

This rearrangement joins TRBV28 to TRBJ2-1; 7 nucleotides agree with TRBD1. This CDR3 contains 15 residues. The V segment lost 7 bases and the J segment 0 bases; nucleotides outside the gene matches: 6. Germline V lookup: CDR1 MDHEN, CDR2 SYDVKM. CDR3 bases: TGTGCCAGCACCTCCGGACAGGTCTCCTACAATGAGCAGTTCTTC. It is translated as CASTSGQVSYNEQFF.

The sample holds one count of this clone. The CDR3 sequence is CASSLSGQSNEKLFF. CDR3 nucleotide sequence: TGTGCCAGCAGCTTATCTGGACAGTCTAATGAAAAACTGTTTTTT. The genes are TRBV7-9 and TRBJ1-4; D is possibly TRBD1 (6 bases). Germline CDR1 and CDR2: SEHNR and FQNEAQ (reference sequence). This CDR3 spans 15 amino acids. V was cut by 2 bases and J by 3 bases, with 10 bases left in between.

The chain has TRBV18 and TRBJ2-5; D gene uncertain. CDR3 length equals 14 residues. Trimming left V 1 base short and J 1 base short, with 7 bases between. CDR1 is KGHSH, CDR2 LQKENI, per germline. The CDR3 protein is CASSPLESQETQYF. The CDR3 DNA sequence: TGTGCCAGCTCACCACTCGAGAGCCAAGAGACCCAGTACTTC. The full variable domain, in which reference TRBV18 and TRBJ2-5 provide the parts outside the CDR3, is NAGVMQNPRHLVRRRGQEARLRCSPMKGHSHVYWYRQLPEEGLKFMVYLQKENIIDESGMPKERFSAEFPKEGPSILRIQQVVRGDSAAYFCASSPLESQETQYFGPGTRLLVL.

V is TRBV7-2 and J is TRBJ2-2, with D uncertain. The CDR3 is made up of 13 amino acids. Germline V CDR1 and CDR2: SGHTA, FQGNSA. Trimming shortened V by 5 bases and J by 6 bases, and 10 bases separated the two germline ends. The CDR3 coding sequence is TGTGCCAGCAGCCCTACGAGCGCCGGGGAGCTGTTTTTT. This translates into CASSPTSAGELFF.

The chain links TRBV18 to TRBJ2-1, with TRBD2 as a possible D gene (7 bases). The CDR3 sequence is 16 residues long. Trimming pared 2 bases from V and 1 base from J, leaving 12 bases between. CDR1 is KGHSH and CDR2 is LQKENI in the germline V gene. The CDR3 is CASSPRGGPSYNEQFF. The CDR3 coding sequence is TGTGCCAGCTCACCAAGGGGGGGACCTTCCTACAATGAGCAGTTCTTC.

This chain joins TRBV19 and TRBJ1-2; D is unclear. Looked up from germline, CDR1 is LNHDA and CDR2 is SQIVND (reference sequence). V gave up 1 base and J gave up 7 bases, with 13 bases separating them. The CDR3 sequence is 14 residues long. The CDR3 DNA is TGTGCCAGTAGTATAGGCTTCTACGCACGTGGCTACACCTTC. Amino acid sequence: CASSIGFYARGYTF.

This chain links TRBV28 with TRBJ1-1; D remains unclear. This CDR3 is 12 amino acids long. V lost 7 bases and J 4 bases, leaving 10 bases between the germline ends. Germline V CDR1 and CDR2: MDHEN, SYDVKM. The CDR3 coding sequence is TGTGCCAGCAAGGGTGGAGGCACTGAAGCTTTCTTT. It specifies CASKGGGTEAFF.

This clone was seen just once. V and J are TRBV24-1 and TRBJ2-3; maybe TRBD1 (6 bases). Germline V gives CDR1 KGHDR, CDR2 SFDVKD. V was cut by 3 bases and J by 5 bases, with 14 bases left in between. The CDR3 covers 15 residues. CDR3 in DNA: TGTGCCACCAGTGATCCCAGGGGTCCGGGAGATACGCAGTATTTT. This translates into CATSDPRGPGDTQYF.

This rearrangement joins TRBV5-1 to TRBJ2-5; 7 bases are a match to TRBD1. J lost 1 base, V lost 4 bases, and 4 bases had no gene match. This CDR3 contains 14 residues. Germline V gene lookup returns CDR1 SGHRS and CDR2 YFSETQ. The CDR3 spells CASSTGTAQETQYF. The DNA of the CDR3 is TGCGCCAGCAGCACCGGGACAGCCCAAGAGACCCAGTACTTC.

The CDR3 sequence: CASSTRGNTGELFF. As DNA, the CDR3 is TGTGCCAGCAGTACCAGGGGCAACACCGGGGAGCTGTTTTTT. This sequence joins TRBV6-5 and TRBJ2-2, with D possibly matching TRBD1 (6 bases). Germline values: CDR1 MNHEY, CDR2 SVGAGI. The length of the CDR3 is 14 residues. V was clipped by 5 bases and J by 2 bases, with 9 bases between them.

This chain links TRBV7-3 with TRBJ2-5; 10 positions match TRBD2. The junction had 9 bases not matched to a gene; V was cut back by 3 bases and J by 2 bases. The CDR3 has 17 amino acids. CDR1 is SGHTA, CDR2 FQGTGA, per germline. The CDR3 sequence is CASSFGASGSGQETQYF. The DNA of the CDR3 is TGTGCCAGCAGCTTCGGCGCTAGCGGGAGTGGACAAGAGACCCAGTACTTC. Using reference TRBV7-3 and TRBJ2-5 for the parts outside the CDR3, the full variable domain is GAGVSQTPSNKVTEKGKYVELRCDPISGHTALYWYRQSLGQGPEFLIYFQGTGAADDSGLPNDRFFAVRPEGSVSTLKIQRTERGDSAVYLCASSFGASGSGQETQYFGPGTRLLVL.

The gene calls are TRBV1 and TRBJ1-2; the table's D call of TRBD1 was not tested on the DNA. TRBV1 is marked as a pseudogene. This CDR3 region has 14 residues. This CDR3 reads CTSSVLGDRGGYTF. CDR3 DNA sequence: TGCACCAGCAGCGTACTAGGGGACAGGGGCGGCTACACCTTC.

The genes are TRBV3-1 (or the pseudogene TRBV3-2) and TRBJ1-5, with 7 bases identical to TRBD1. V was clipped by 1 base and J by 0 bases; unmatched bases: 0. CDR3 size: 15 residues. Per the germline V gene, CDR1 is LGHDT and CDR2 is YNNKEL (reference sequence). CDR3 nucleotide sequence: TGTGCCAGCAGCCAAGGGGACAGTAGCAATCAGCCCCAGCATTTT. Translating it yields CASSQGDSSNQPQHF.